The 8 T cell receptor beta chains below were found in one sample sequenced in a study of shared clonotypes between healthy human individuals. Sequencing used immunoSEQ multiplex PCR; TCRdb keeps in-frame clones, though not all of them. This table holds some 2,500,000 clones, 85% to 95% found once. Specimen: naive CD4+ T cells from PBMCs. Subset noted: CD45RA+ positively selected. These receptors were obtained from a man aged 18 to 29 in good health. Some clones in this sample may be carry-over from other donors' samples.

The rearrangement links TRBV4-3 to TRBJ1-4; perhaps TRBD1 as D (5 bases). The CDR3 contains 15 residues. Germline V gene sequence: CDR1 LGHNA, CDR2 YSLEER. The ends were cut back, 0 bases at V and 8 bases at J, with 13 bases in the middle. In DNA, the CDR3 is TGCGCCAGCAGCCAAGAGACACGGGGACGCGAAAAACTGTTTTTT. Encoded protein: CASSQETRGREKLFF.

This clone was detected once. V gene TRBV5-8 combines with J gene TRBJ2-7, with D unresolved. Germline V gives CDR1 SGHTS, CDR2 YDEGEE. The ends were cut back, 2 bases at V and 5 bases at J, with 8 bases in the middle. This CDR3 contains 12 residues. CDR3 DNA sequence: TGTGCCAGCAGCTTAAGGACCCACGAGCAGTACTTC. It is translated as CASSLRTHEQYF.

The genes are TRBV5-4 and TRBJ2-7; 9 nucleotides agree with TRBD1. Germline CDR1 SGHNT, CDR2 YYREEE (reference sequence). The ends lost 6 bases at V and 6 bases at J; junction bases unmatched: 7. CDR3 length equals 13 residues. CDR3 coding DNA: TGTGCCAGCACGGGACAGGGTTTAAGCGAGCAGTACTTC. The encoded protein is CASTGQGLSEQYF. Full variable domain (missing parts from reference TRBV5-4 and TRBJ2-7): ETGVTQSPTHLIKTRGQQVTLRCSSQSGHNTVSWYQQALGQGPQFIFQYYREEENGRGNFPPRFSGLQFPNYSSELNVNALELDDSALYLCASTGQGLSEQYFGPGTRLTVT.

The J gene is TRBJ1-1, the V gene TRBV27, with D unresolved. Germline V gene data show CDR1 as MNHEY and CDR2 as SMNVEV (reference sequence). V gave up 7 bases and J gave up 5 bases, with 17 bases separating them. The CDR3 runs 14 residues. The CDR3 region is CASTPTFYSTEAFF. As DNA, the CDR3 is TGTGCCAGCACCCCGACATTCTATAGTACTGAAGCTTTCTTT.

The CDR3 here is CASSLAGQGIHQPQHF. The CDR3 DNA follows: TGTGCCAGCAGCTTAGCAGGACAGGGGATACATCAGCCCCAGCATTTT. This chain connects TRBV7-9 to TRBJ1-5; 9 bases match TRBD1. CDR3 size: 16 residues. Germline trimming cut 0 bases from V and 5 bases from J; bases unmatched to any gene: 5. CDR1 is SEHNR, CDR2 FQNEAQ, per germline (reference sequence).

The chain is built from TRBV28 and TRBJ2-1; D may be TRBD2 (6 bases). V lost 2 bases to trimming and J lost 3 bases, with 11 bases between them. This CDR3 has 15 residues. Germline CDR1 MDHEN, CDR2 SYDVKM. CDR3 in amino acids: CASSLVGGFYNEQFF. The CDR3 DNA reads TGTGCCAGCAGTTTAGTGGGAGGTTTCTACAATGAGCAGTTCTTC. Drawing the rest from reference TRBV28 and TRBJ2-1, the complete variable domain is DVKVTQSSRYLVKRTGEKVFLECVQDMDHENMFWYRQDPGLGLRLIYFSYDVKMKEKGDIPEGYSVSREKKERFSLILESASTNQTSMYLCASSLVGGFYNEQFFGPGTRLTVL.

This clone was seen just once. The V call is TRBV11-2, the J call TRBJ2-7; TRBD1 agrees at 9 bases. Germline values: CDR1 SGHAT, CDR2 FQNNGV. V lost 7 bases, J lost 4 bases, and 8 bases stayed unmatched. The CDR3 totals 14 residues. Here the CDR3 reads CASTVGTGPYEQYF. CDR3 nucleotides: TGTGCCAGCACCGTCGGGACAGGGCCTTACGAGCAGTACTTC.

This chain uses TRBV5-1 with TRBJ1-1, with D perhaps TRBD1 (6 bases). The CDR3 is 15 residues long. V lost 4 bases to trimming and J lost 5 bases, with 18 bases between them. Germline V gene lookup returns CDR1 SGHRS and CDR2 YFSETQ. The CDR3 DNA follows: TGCGCCAGCAGCCGGACAGAGTCCCTGAGAACTGAAGCTTTCTTT. Its translation: CASSRTESLRTEAFF. Drawing the rest from reference TRBV5-1 and TRBJ1-1, the complete variable domain is KAGVTQTPRYLIKTRGQQVTLSCSPISGHRSVSWYQQTPGQGLQFLFEYFSETQRNKGNFPGRFSGRQFSNSRSEMNVSTLELGDSALYLCASSRTESLRTEAFFGQGTRLTVV.